The 20 T cell receptor beta chains listed next were all sequenced from one sample in a study of blood T cell repertoires in COVID-19. TCRdb keeps only in-frame clones here, not all; method: immunoSEQ multiplex PCR. The sample holds some 180,000 clones, around 81% seen once. The sample comprised peripheral blood. The receptors come from a woman in her thirties or forties with COVID-19, enrolled during active disease.

This clone showed up just a few times. Here the CDR3 reads CASSRFLAGGFNEQFF. The CDR3 DNA is TGCGCCAGCAGCCGATTCCTAGCGGGAGGGTTCAATGAGCAGTTCTTC. This chain joins TRBV5-1 and TRBJ2-1; TRBD2 agrees at 12 bases. Germline lookup yields CDR1 SGHRS and CDR2 YFSETQ. This CDR3 is 16 amino acids long. The ends lost 4 bases at V and 6 bases at J; junction bases unmatched: 8.

The rearrangement links TRBV14 to TRBJ2-2; D might be TRBD1 (6 bases). The CDR3 has 16 residues. Between the trimmed V and J ends, which lost 2 bases and 1 base, there was a span of 11 bases. Germline V gene lookup returns CDR1 SGHDN and CDR2 FVKESK. CDR3 sequence (DNA): TGTGCCAGCAGCCAAATAGGGGGATGGAACACCGGGGAGCTGTTTTTT. This encodes CASSQIGGWNTGELFF.

This chain links TRBV6-5 with TRBJ1-1, with a possible D match to TRBD1 (6 bases). This CDR3 spans 15 amino acids. V was cut by 7 bases and J by 8 bases, with 23 bases left in between. Germline V gene lookup returns CDR1 MNHEY and CDR2 SVGAGI. The CDR3 region has the DNA TGTGCCAGCACGAAGGACAGCCCGCAAGGTTCGGAAGCTTTCTTT. Amino acids: CASTKDSPQGSEAFF.

The CDR3 sequence: CASSFEGARNQPQHF. The CDR3, as DNA: TGTGCCAGCAGTTTTGAGGGGGCACGCAATCAGCCCCAGCATTTT. The gene calls are TRBV28 and TRBJ1-5, with 7 bases that match TRBD1. Germline values: CDR1 MDHEN, CDR2 SYDVKM. The CDR3 has 15 residues. V gave up 3 bases and J gave up 2 bases; unmatched junction bases: 4.

This rearrangement joins TRBV6-5 to TRBJ1-2; D ambiguous. The CDR3 extends over 13 amino acids. Germline-derived CDR1 and CDR2 are MNHEY and SVGAGI. The V end lost 7 bases, the J end lost 4 bases, and 13 bases lay between the germline ends. For the CDR3, the DNA is TGTGCCAGCATCATGGGAGTTTCCTATGGCTACACCTTC. The encoded protein is CASIMGVSYGYTF.

This clone was counted a few times. This chain uses TRBV5-8 with TRBJ2-1; TRBD2 matches at 9 bases. The CDR3 length is 18 residues. The germline gives CDR1 SGHTS, CDR2 YDEGEE. V lost 0 bases to trimming and J lost 2 bases; unmatched junction nucleotides: 9. The CDR3 DNA reads TGTGCCAGCAGCTTGGTCCGAGTAGCGGGGGCCACCTACAATGAGCAGTTCTTC. Its translation is CASSLVRVAGATYNEQFF.

DNA for the CDR3: TGTGCCATCAGTCATCTAGCCGGCACCGGGGAGCTGTTTTTT. This gives the protein CAISHLAGTGELFF. The J gene is TRBJ2-2, the V gene TRBV10-3, with D possibly TRBD2 on 5 matching bases. The V end was cut by 5 bases, the J end by 4 bases, with 11 bases between. This CDR3 spans 14 amino acids. CDR1 is ENHRY, CDR2 SYGVKD, per germline.

The V and J genes are TRBV13 and TRBJ1-6, with 7 bases matching TRBD1. The CDR3 length is 14 residues. Per germline, CDR1 PRHDT and CDR2 FYEKMQ (reference sequence). The V segment lost 5 bases and the J segment 13 bases; nucleotides outside the gene matches: 11. CDR3 amino acids: CASSRGQRGGPLHF. The CDR3 bases are TGTGCCAGCAGCCGGGGACAGAGGGGAGGTCCCCTCCACTTT.

The chain carries TRBV12-5 and TRBJ2-1; TRBD2 is a possible D gene (5 bases). This CDR3 has 18 amino acids. CDR1 and CDR2 (germline): LGHNT, FRNRAP. V was trimmed by 4 bases and J by 0 bases, leaving 19 bases between them. The CDR3: CASGSHILARSSYNEQFF. The CDR3, as DNA: TGTGCTAGTGGTTCCCACATCCTAGCTCGGAGCTCCTACAATGAGCAGTTCTTC.

The chain joins TRBV14 to TRBJ2-5; 7 positions match TRBD1. Germline loops: CDR1 SGHDN, CDR2 FVKESK. This CDR3 region has 14 residues. V trimming: 2 bases; J trimming: 5 bases; junction bases outside the gene matches: 5. The CDR3 sequence: CASSQTGQWETQYF. Written as DNA, the CDR3 is TGTGCCAGCAGCCAAACGGGACAGTGGGAGACCCAGTACTTC.

The V and J genes are TRBV7-9 and TRBJ1-3, with D perhaps TRBD1 (6 bases). Trimming shortened V by 5 bases and J by 2 bases, and 10 bases separated the two germline ends. CDR3 length: 14 residues. Per germline, CDR1 SEHNR and CDR2 FQNEAQ (reference sequence). CDR3 bases: TGTGCCAGCAGCCAAGACAGGACTGGAAACACCATATATTTT. It specifies CASSQDRTGNTIYF.

The chain is built from TRBV6-5 and TRBJ1-5; 7 nucleotides agree with TRBD1. Per germline, CDR1 MNHEY and CDR2 SVGAGI. J gave up 6 bases and V 7 bases, and 6 bases lay outside the gene matches. There are 13 residues in the CDR3. CDR3 loop: CASKKTGSQPQHF. The DNA for the CDR3 is TGTGCCAGCAAAAAGACAGGGAGTCAGCCCCAGCATTTT.

CDR3 coding DNA: TGTGCCAGCAGTTACTCTGGGACTCAGACCCAAGAGACCCAGTACTTC. Translated: CASSYSGTQTQETQYF. V and J are TRBV6-2 or TRBV6-3 and TRBJ2-5; a possible D gene is TRBD2 (6 bases). V lost 0 bases to trimming and J lost 1 base, with 12 bases between them. The CDR3 totals 16 residues. Germline lookup yields CDR1 MNHEY and CDR2 SVGEGT.

The chain links TRBV30 to TRBJ2-3, with 8 bases that match TRBD2. J lost 4 bases, V lost 3 bases, and 15 bases had no gene match. CDR3 size: 17 residues. Germline lookup yields CDR1 GTSNPN and CDR2 SVGIG (reference sequence). CDR3 protein: CAWRANTGTSRADTQYF. The CDR3 nucleotides read TGTGCCTGGAGGGCCAACACAGGGACTAGTAGGGCAGATACGCAGTATTTT.

V and J are TRBV9 and TRBJ1-1; no firm D call. Germline lookup yields CDR1 SGDLS and CDR2 YYNGEE. The CDR3 runs to 14 residues. The V end lost 0 bases, the J end lost 4 bases, and 10 bases lay between the germline ends. The CDR3 DNA sequence: TGTGCCAGCAGCGTAGAGGCGTCGGGCACTGAAGCTTTCTTT. It is translated as CASSVEASGTEAFF. Drawing the rest from reference TRBV9 and TRBJ1-1, the complete variable domain is DSGVTQTPKHLITATGQRVTLRCSPRSGDLSVYWYQQSLDQGLQFLIQYYNGEERAKGNILERFSAQQFPDLHSELNLSSLELGDSALYFCASSVEASGTEAFFGQGTRLTVV.

The V gene is TRBV28, the J gene TRBJ1-1; 8 positions match TRBD1. The V gene's germline CDR1 is MDHEN and CDR2 SYDVKM. The CDR3 totals 15 residues. The junction had 7 bases not matched to a gene; V was cut back by 7 bases and J by 0 bases. The CDR3 sequence is CASNIWTGMNTEAFF. In DNA, the CDR3 is TGTGCCAGCAATATATGGACAGGGATGAACACTGAAGCTTTCTTT.

The genes are TRBV28 and TRBJ1-1; 8 bases map to TRBD1. The ends lost 6 bases at V and 5 bases at J; junction bases unmatched: 14. CDR1 and CDR2 (germline): MDHEN, SYDVKM. This CDR3 comprises 16 residues. The CDR3: CASSGTGPSGGTEAFF. The CDR3 nucleotides read TGTGCCAGCAGCGGGACAGGTCCTTCAGGGGGGACTGAAGCTTTCTTT.

The CDR3 DNA reads as TGTGCCAGCAGTGCCAAGCCGACAGCTAGCTCCTACAATGAGCAGTTCTTC. As protein: CASSAKPTASSYNEQFF. V and J are TRBV6-1 and TRBJ2-1, with D possibly TRBD1 on 5 matching bases. V was shortened by 4 bases and J by 0 bases, with 16 bases between the two germline ends. The CDR3 covers 17 residues. Germline CDR1 and CDR2: MNHNS and SASEGT.

J is TRBJ2-3 and V is TRBV6-2 or TRBV6-3; TRBD2 matches 7 bases. The CDR3 loop spans 12 amino acids. Losses at the gene ends were 4 bases for V and 14 bases for J; bases not matched to a gene: 9. Germline CDR1 is MNHEY and CDR2 is SVGEGT. In DNA form, the CDR3 reads TGTGCCAGCAGTTTAGGTGCGGGAGCGGGGTATTTT. Its translation is CASSLGAGAGYF.

This clone has ten or more counts. V and J are TRBV9 and TRBJ1-6; D is uncertain. Germline CDR1 is SGDLS and CDR2 is YYNGEE. CDR3 length: 15 amino acids. Trimming pared 4 bases from V and 8 bases from J, leaving 16 bases between. CDR3 coding DNA: TGTGCCAGCAGCCCAGAGGTCAGCGACCATTCACCCCTCCACTTT. Translating gives CASSPEVSDHSPLHF.